These T cell receptor beta chains were read from a single sample in a study of blood T cell repertoires in COVID-19. Some clones are missing from TCRdb's copy, which holds only in-frame ones; the method was immunoSEQ multiplex PCR. The sample shows 100,000 or so clones, 88% of them seen only once. Sequenced material: peripheral blood. The receptors shown here come from a human donor in a cohort sampled during active COVID-19. Both conserved end residues are part of each CDR3. Each record gives: V gene, D gene, J gene, clone size, CDR3 DNA, CDR3 protein. The D gene is left open where the match is weak. Where a row states a size, it is once, few, many or the class of an expanded clone; other rows omit it.

V gene: TRBV30; D gene: TRBD1; J gene: TRBJ1-5; clone size: -; CDR3 DNA: TGTGCCTGGAGGCCGACAGGGGGCGGTCAGCCCCAGCATTTT; CDR3 protein: CAWRPTGGGQPQHF
V gene: TRBV9; D gene: TRBD2; J gene: TRBJ2-4; clone size: -; CDR3 DNA: TGTGCCAGCAGCGCCAGGGTAGCGGGAGAAAACATTCAGTACTTC; CDR3 protein: CASSARVAGENIQYF
V gene: TRBV4-2; D gene: -; J gene: TRBJ2-2; clone size: -; CDR3 DNA: TGTGCCAGCAGCCAAGATAGATGGTCTAGGTTGTGGACCGGGGAGCTGTTTTTT; CDR3 protein: CASSQDRWSRLWTGELFF
V gene: TRBV12-5; D gene: TRBD2; J gene: TRBJ2-1; clone size: -; CDR3 DNA: TGTGCTAGTGCCCTGCTACGGGATGGACTAGCCACTTTTCATGAGCAGTTCTTC; CDR3 protein: CASALLRDGLATFHEQFF
V gene: TRBV10-2; D gene: TRBD2; J gene: TRBJ2-1; clone size: -; CDR3 DNA: TGCGCCAGCAGTGAGTCGGGACTAGCGGGTTCCTCCTACAATGAGCAGTTCTTC; CDR3 protein: CASSESGLAGSSYNEQFF
V gene: TRBV6-1; D gene: TRBD1; J gene: TRBJ2-7; clone size: -; CDR3 DNA: TGTGCCAGCAGTGACCACGGGACAGGGAATTGGGAGCAGTACTTC; CDR3 protein: CASSDHGTGNWEQYF
V gene: TRBV11-3; D gene: -; J gene: TRBJ2-1; clone size: -; CDR3 DNA: TGTGCCAGCAGCTTAGATGGTGAGGGCTGGGAGCAGTTCTTC; CDR3 protein: CASSLDGEGWEQFF
V gene: TRBV30; D gene: TRBD1; J gene: TRBJ2-7; clone size: -; CDR3 DNA: TGTGCCTGGAGTTCTGGACAGGCATACGAGCAGTACTTC; CDR3 protein: CAWSSGQAYEQYF
V gene: TRBV2; D gene: -; J gene: TRBJ2-7; clone size: -; CDR3 DNA: TGTGCCAGCAGCAACTACGAGCAGTACTTC; CDR3 protein: CASSNYEQYF
V gene: TRBV30; D gene: -; J gene: TRBJ2-1; clone size: -; CDR3 DNA: TGTGCCTGCGTACTTTATAATGAGCAGTTCTTC; CDR3 protein: CACVLYNEQFF
V gene: TRBV5-1; D gene: -; J gene: TRBJ2-4; clone size: -; CDR3 DNA: TGCGCCAGCAGCCCAATACTTCAGGGTCAGGGAAACATTCAGTACTTC; CDR3 protein: CASSPILQGQGNIQYF
V gene: TRBV11-2; D gene: TRBD1; J gene: TRBJ2-7; clone size: -; CDR3 DNA: TGTGCCAGCAGCTTAGTTCCGGGACAGGGGGCTATCGAGCAGTACTTC; CDR3 protein: CASSLVPGQGAIEQYF
V gene: TRBV27; D gene: TRBD2; J gene: TRBJ2-7; clone size: -; CDR3 DNA: TGTGCCAGCAAGTTTGTAGCGGGTGTAGGCGAGCAGTACTTC; CDR3 protein: CASKFVAGVGEQYF
V gene: TRBV19; D gene: TRBD1; J gene: TRBJ1-5; clone size: -; CDR3 DNA: TGTGCCAGTAGTATAGATCTTTTACAGGGGGCAAGAGGCAATCAGCCCCAGCATTTT; CDR3 protein: CASSIDLLQGARGNQPQHF
V gene: TRBV7-9; D gene: -; J gene: TRBJ2-1; clone size: -; CDR3 DNA: TGTGCCAGCAGCCCTAGGGGTTTGGATGAGCAGTTCTTC; CDR3 protein: CASSPRGLDEQFF
V gene: TRBV27; D gene: -; J gene: TRBJ2-7; clone size: -; CDR3 DNA: TGTGCCAGCAGCTACAGTAGTGACTACGAGCAGTACTTC; CDR3 protein: CASSYSSDYEQYF
V gene: TRBV30; D gene: -; J gene: TRBJ2-7; clone size: -; CDR3 DNA: TGTGCCTGGTCAACCCACGGAGTGTACGAGCAGTACTTC; CDR3 protein: CAWSTHGVYEQYF
V gene: TRBV4-1; D gene: -; J gene: TRBJ2-7; clone size: -; CDR3 DNA: TGCGCCAGCAGCCAAGTCGGGAGCTACGAGCAGTACTTC; CDR3 protein: CASSQVGSYEQYF
V gene: TRBV11-3; D gene: TRBD2; J gene: TRBJ2-1; clone size: -; CDR3 DNA: TGTGCCAGCAGCTTAGCCGGGAGGGCCAACAATGAGCAGTTCTTC; CDR3 protein: CASSLAGRANNEQFF
V gene: TRBV5-1; D gene: TRBD2; J gene: TRBJ2-3; clone size: -; CDR3 DNA: TGCGCCAGCAGCCGACTAGCGGGAGGGTGGGATACGCAGTATTTT; CDR3 protein: CASSRLAGGWDTQYF
V gene: TRBV6-5; D gene: TRBD1; J gene: TRBJ2-7; clone size: -; CDR3 DNA: TGTGCCAGCAGAAGGGACAGGGGCTACGAGCAGTACTTC; CDR3 protein: CASRRDRGYEQYF
V gene: TRBV5-5; D gene: -; J gene: TRBJ2-7; clone size: -; CDR3 DNA: TGTGCCAGCAGCTTGAATCCCACCGGGGACACTGAGCAGTACTTC; CDR3 protein: CASSLNPTGDTEQYF
V gene: TRBV4-3; D gene: -; J gene: TRBJ2-1; clone size: -; CDR3 DNA: TGCGCCAGCAGCCAAGTCGGGGGTGAGCAGTTCTTC; CDR3 protein: CASSQVGGEQFF
V gene: TRBV11-2; D gene: TRBD1; J gene: TRBJ1-4; clone size: -; CDR3 DNA: TGTGCCAGCAGCTTAGGCCGGGACAGGGTACGAGGTGAAAAACTGTTTTTT; CDR3 protein: CASSLGRDRVRGEKLFF
V gene: TRBV6-5; D gene: -; J gene: TRBJ1-6; clone size: -; CDR3 DNA: TGTGCCAGCAGGCGATCGACAGAACCTAATTCACCCCTCCACTTT; CDR3 protein: CASRRSTEPNSPLHF
V gene: TRBV25-1; D gene: -; J gene: TRBJ2-5; clone size: few; CDR3 DNA: TGTGCCAGCAGTGAATATTATAGAGAGACCCAGTACTTC; CDR3 protein: CASSEYYRETQYF
V gene: TRBV6-5; D gene: -; J gene: TRBJ2-7; clone size: once; CDR3 DNA: TGTGCCAGCCCCCGGGACAACTCCTACGAGCAGTACTTC; CDR3 protein: CASPRDNSYEQYF
V gene: TRBV4-1; D gene: -; J gene: TRBJ2-1; clone size: -; CDR3 DNA: TGCGCCAGCAGCCAAGAAGGGGCGGGAAGTTACAATGAGCAGTTCTTC; CDR3 protein: CASSQEGAGSYNEQFF
V gene: TRBV28; D gene: TRBD1; J gene: TRBJ2-7; clone size: -; CDR3 DNA: TGTGCCAGCAGTTTAGGCCAGGGGGCGAAATACGAGCAGTACTTC; CDR3 protein: CASSLGQGAKYEQYF
V gene: TRBV4-1; D gene: -; J gene: TRBJ2-7; clone size: -; CDR3 DNA: TGCGCCAGCAGCCAAGATGGGGGACAAGCCGGGCAGTACTTC; CDR3 protein: CASSQDGGQAGQYF
V gene: TRBV11-2; D gene: -; J gene: TRBJ2-7; clone size: -; CDR3 DNA: TGTGCCAGCACTGGACAACCTTCCTACGAGCAGTACTTC; CDR3 protein: CASTGQPSYEQYF
V gene: TRBV24-1; D gene: TRBD1; J gene: TRBJ1-5; clone size: -; CDR3 DNA: TGTGCCACCAGTGCCAGGGGGAACCAGCCCCAGCATTTT; CDR3 protein: CATSARGNQPQHF
V gene: TRBV6-5; D gene: TRBD2; J gene: TRBJ2-1; clone size: -; CDR3 DNA: TGTGCCAGCAGACGAGCGGGGCGCTCCTACAATGAGCAGTTCTTC; CDR3 protein: CASRRAGRSYNEQFF
V gene: TRBV3-1/TRBV3-2; D gene: -; J gene: TRBJ2-3; clone size: once; CDR3 DNA: TGTGCCAGCAGCCTTCGTGTATCGGGGAGCGGAGCCACGCAGTATTTT; CDR3 protein: CASSLRVSGSGATQYF
V gene: TRBV7-2; D gene: -; J gene: TRBJ2-5; clone size: once; CDR3 DNA: TGTGCCAGCAGCCCTCGGGACTTCCCGGCCGGGACCCAGTACTTC; CDR3 protein: CASSPRDFPAGTQYF
V gene: TRBV2; D gene: -; J gene: TRBJ1-3; clone size: -; CDR3 DNA: TGTGCCAGCAGTGTTCAAGGAAACACCATATATTTT; CDR3 protein: CASSVQGNTIYF
V gene: TRBV11-1; D gene: -; J gene: TRBJ1-2; clone size: -; CDR3 DNA: TGTGCCAGCAGGACCGGGACACTTGGCGGCTACACCTTC; CDR3 protein: CASRTGTLGGYTF
V gene: TRBV28; D gene: -; J gene: TRBJ2-7; clone size: -; CDR3 DNA: TGTGCCAGCAGTTTATTGCGTAGCGAGCAGTACTTC; CDR3 protein: CASSLLRSEQYF
V gene: TRBV4-2; D gene: -; J gene: TRBJ2-5; clone size: -; CDR3 DNA: TGTGCCAGCAGCTTGACCCAGGTGAAAGAGACCCAGTACTTC; CDR3 protein: CASSLTQVKETQYF
V gene: TRBV27; D gene: TRBD1; J gene: TRBJ2-3; clone size: -; CDR3 DNA: TGTGCCAGCAACCGTGACAGGGACAATACGCAGTATTTT; CDR3 protein: CASNRDRDNTQYF
V gene: TRBV27; D gene: -; J gene: TRBJ2-2; clone size: once; CDR3 DNA: TGTGCCAGCAGCAAAAACCTCGGAGGGCCCACCGGGGAGCTGTTTTTT; CDR3 protein: CASSKNLGGPTGELFF
V gene: TRBV28; D gene: -; J gene: TRBJ2-3; clone size: -; CDR3 DNA: TGTGCCAGCAGCCTTTTGTTCCTGAGGGTCCGCCCAGATACGCAGTATTTT; CDR3 protein: CASSLLFLRVRPDTQYF
V gene: TRBV18; D gene: -; J gene: TRBJ1-3; clone size: -; CDR3 DNA: TGTGCCAGCTCACGTACAACAGGGTCTGGAAACACCATATATTTT; CDR3 protein: CASSRTTGSGNTIYF
V gene: TRBV5-1; D gene: TRBD2; J gene: TRBJ2-7; clone size: -; CDR3 DNA: TGCGCCAGCAGACGGGGAGCGGGGTTAAACTACGAGCAGTACTTC; CDR3 protein: CASRRGAGLNYEQYF
V gene: TRBV30; D gene: -; J gene: TRBJ2-5; clone size: -; CDR3 DNA: TGTGCCTGGACGGGCACTAGCAAGCAGACCCAGTACTTC; CDR3 protein: CAWTGTSKQTQYF
V gene: TRBV29-1; D gene: -; J gene: TRBJ2-7; clone size: -; CDR3 DNA: TGCAGCGTTCACACCAGCTCCTACGAGCAGTACTTC; CDR3 protein: CSVHTSSYEQYF
V gene: TRBV6-6; D gene: TRBD2; J gene: TRBJ2-7; clone size: -; CDR3 DNA: TGTGCCAGCAGTACAAGACTAGCGGAGACCTCCTACGAGCAGTACTTC; CDR3 protein: CASSTRLAETSYEQYF
V gene: TRBV5-1; D gene: TRBD2; J gene: TRBJ2-3; clone size: -; CDR3 DNA: TGCGCCAGCAGCTTCGCTAGCGGGAGAGGAGATACGCAGTATTTT; CDR3 protein: CASSFASGRGDTQYF